This T cell receptor beta chain was recovered during a study of blood T cell repertoires in COVID-19. Study as a whole: T cells, B-cell-depleted T cells, or PBMCs provided the cDNA or gDNA that served as material.

Trimming cost V 6 bases and J 14 bases; bases outside gene matches: 10. CDR3 size: 13 residues. Germline CDR1 is MDHEN and CDR2 is SYDVKM. Those enrolled, adults aged roughly 18 to 95 years, came from roughly 23 US areas. Cohorts were assigned according to the clinical history that participants reported. Cohort 3 recovered donors had two negative PCRs, clearance, or symptom resolution. This table comes from immunoSEQ multiplex PCR, and its TCRdb copy is limited to in-frame clones, with some not included. Here the sample spans 150,000 to 200,000 clones, around 73% being singletons. This chain connects TRBV28 to TRBJ1-6; 7 bases agree with TRBD1. The sequence was collected from a woman between 45 and 65 years old who had recovered from COVID-19. Source material: PBMCs or T cells enriched from blood (not recorded which). The CDR3 here is CASSTGAGSSLHF. The CDR3 DNA follows: TGTGCCAGCAGCACAGGGGCCGGTTCGTCCCTCCACTTT. Drawing the rest from reference TRBV28 and TRBJ1-6, the complete variable domain is DVKVTQSSRYLVKRTGEKVFLECVQDMDHENMFWYRQDPGLGLRLIYFSYDVKMKEKGDIPEGYSVSREKKERFSLILESASTNQTSMYLCASSTGAGSSLHFGNGTRLTVT.